These T cell receptor beta chains were read from a single sample in a study of response to subunit inactivated influenza vaccine. TCRdb processed the RT-PCR reads anew with MiXCR; each CDR3 protein has one entry. The sample lists 450,000 to 600,000 distinct CDR3 sequences, around 7.9% occurring once. Sequenced here: PBMCs from blood, sampled less than 25 months after vaccination. The receptor set was obtained from a man between 45 and 75 years old who received an inactivated influenza vaccine. CDR3s include the opening cysteine and the closing phenylalanine or tryptophan. A D gene is named only where the DNA matches it firmly. Clone size appears in some rows only: once, few, many, or a class for an expanded clone.

J gene,V gene,D gene,clone size,CDR3 DNA,CDR3 protein
TRBJ2-3,TRBV6-5,.,many,TGTGCCAGCAGTTACAATCCGGTCACAGATACGCAGTATTTT,CASSYNPVTDTQYF
TRBJ2-1,TRBV24-1,.,many,TGTGCCACCAGTGATTTGCCGGTCAATGAGCAGTTCTTC,CATSDLPVNEQFF
TRBJ2-3,TRBV30,TRBD2,.,TGTGCCTGGAGAGCTCTAGCGGGGCCCACAGATACGCAGTATTTT,CAWRALAGPTDTQYF
TRBJ2-1,TRBV11-2,.,.,TGTGCCAGCAGCTTAGACGGGACCTCCTACGTACAGCAGTTCTTC,CASSLDGTSYVQQFF
TRBJ1-2,TRBV2,.,few,TGTGCCAGCAGCGCCGCGGGACGGACCTATGGCTACACCTTC,CASSAAGRTYGYTF
TRBJ1-3,TRBV20-1,TRBD1,many,TGCAGTGCTAGACCCGCAAGCGAGGGGGCCATACTCTCAGGAAACACCATATATTTT,CSARPASEGAILSGNTIYF
TRBJ2-1,TRBV18,.,.,TGTGCCAGCTCACCCGTCGGGGGCTCAAATGAGCAGTTCTTC,CASSPVGGSNEQFF
TRBJ2-7,TRBV29-1,TRBD1,few,TGCAGCGTTGAGGGGACAGGTGCCTCCTACGAGCAGTACTTC,CSVEGTGASYEQYF
TRBJ2-3,TRBV4-1,TRBD2,.,TGCGCCAGCAGCCAAGGTCGGGGACTTCGGGGGGGCACAGATACGCAGTATTTT,CASSQGRGLRGGTDTQYF
TRBJ2-7,TRBV5-1,TRBD1,few,TGCGCCAGCAGCTTGGAAGACAGGGACGATTTGGCCTACGAGCAGTACTTC,CASSLEDRDDLAYEQYF
TRBJ2-7,TRBV4-1,.,many,TGCGCCAGCAGCCATGAAAGGGGTAGCGGAGAATACGAGCAGTACTTC,CASSHERGSGEYEQYF
TRBJ1-5,TRBV5-1,.,few,TGCGCCAGCAGCTTGGCTCCTTCGGGGAGTCAGCCCCAGCATTTT,CASSLAPSGSQPQHF
TRBJ1-5,TRBV18,.,.,TGTGCCAGCTCACAACTCAATAGCAATCAGCCCCAGCATTTT,CASSQLNSNQPQHF
TRBJ2-6,TRBV2,.,few,TGTGCCAGCAGTGTTGAGGGTAGCTCTGGGGCCAACGTCCTGACTTTC,CASSVEGSSGANVLTF
TRBJ2-5,TRBV5-6,.,.,TGTGCCAGCAGCCCCGGGCTCGGCGGCTTAGGGACCCAGTACTTC,CASSPGLGGLGTQYF
TRBJ2-1,TRBV15,TRBD2,.,TGTGCCACCAGAAGCGGGGCTAGCGGACCGGCGGAGCAGTTCTTC,CATRSGASGPAEQFF
TRBJ2-2,TRBV9,.,few,TGTGCCAGCAGCGTAACCCCGGCTATGCCCGACACCGGGGAGCTGTTTTTT,CASSVTPAMPDTGELFF
TRBJ1-3,TRBV7-6,.,few,TGTGCCAGCAGCCCCGGGACATACGGAAACACCATATATTTT,CASSPGTYGNTIYF
TRBJ2-6,TRBV25-1,.,many,TGTGCCAGCAGTGACAGTGCTGGGGCCAACGTCCTGACTTTC,CASSDSAGANVLTF
TRBJ2-3,TRBV7-2,.,.,TGTGCCAGCAGCTCGAGCGGGCGGGACGGCACAGATACGCAGTATTTT,CASSSSGRDGTDTQYF
TRBJ2-1,TRBV27,.,many,TGTGCCAGCAGCCGTAGTACGACGTACAATGAGCAGTTCTTC,CASSRSTTYNEQFF
TRBJ2-1,TRBV11-1,.,few,TGTGCCAGCAGCTTAAAAAAGTCACTTTTAGCGGAACTAAACAATGAGCAGTTCTTC,CASSLKKSLLAELNNEQFF
TRBJ2-6,TRBV15,TRBD1,.,TGTGCCACCAGCTCGAGACAGGGAAGGTCTGGGGCCAACGTCCTGACTTTC,CATSSRQGRSGANVLTF
TRBJ2-7,TRBV28,TRBD1,few,TGTGCCAGCAGACCGGGACAGGCCCTCTACGAGCAGTACTTC,CASRPGQALYEQYF
TRBJ2-3,TRBV30,.,.,TGTGCCTGGACTTCCGGACTTAGTGGCACAGATACGCAGTATTTT,CAWTSGLSGTDTQYF
TRBJ2-7,TRBV4-1,TRBD1,.,TGCGCCAGCAGCCACCAGGGACAGGGGGTCTACGAGCAGTACTTC,CASSHQGQGVYEQYF
TRBJ1-2,TRBV6-1,TRBD1,few,TGTGCTATTACAGGGGGGTCTTCGGCTAACTATGGCTACACCTTC,CAITGGSSANYGYTF
TRBJ1-2,TRBV6-6,.,few,TGTGCCAGCAGTTATCCCGAGGGGGGCGGCTACACCTTC,CASSYPEGGGYTF
TRBJ2-5,TRBV7-2,TRBD2,few,TGTGCCAGCAGCTCCCGGACTAGCGGGGGGGCTGGAGAGACCCAGTACTTC,CASSSRTSGGAGETQYF